These 10 T cell receptor beta chains share one sample of origin, sequenced in a study of control samples from healthy donors and cancer patients. The protocol was immunoSEQ multiplex PCR, while the TCRdb copy is restricted to in-frame clones and leaves out a portion. The sample lists roughly 150,000 clones; 85% to 90% were seen once. The sequenced sample was blood. Receptors originate from a man between 18 and 29 years old in good health.

The chain combines TRBV5-4 with TRBJ2-1; TRBD2 is a possible D gene (7 bases). From germline, CDR1 is SGHNT and CDR2 YYREEE (reference sequence). This CDR3 has 15 amino acids. V lost 4 bases and J 4 bases, leaving 15 bases between the germline ends. The CDR3 DNA reads TGTGCCAGCAGCGGAGGTCGGGGGGCTTACAATGAGCAGTTCTTC. It yields the protein CASSGGRGAYNEQFF.

This chain uses TRBV6-2 or TRBV6-3 with TRBJ2-5; D is ambiguous. The CDR3 extends over 15 amino acids. V lost 4 bases to trimming and J lost 2 bases, with 14 bases between them. CDR1 and CDR2 from the germline V gene are MNHEY and SVGEGT. This CDR3 is CASSSLQLLQETQYF. CDR3 bases: TGTGCCAGCAGTTCACTACAGCTCCTACAAGAGACCCAGTACTTC.

The chain uses TRBV5-1 and TRBJ1-5, with TRBD1 matching over 7 bases. The junction had 6 bases not matched to a gene; V was cut back by 4 bases and J by 2 bases. The CDR3 has 15 amino acids. Germline CDR1 SGHRS, CDR2 YFSETQ. The DNA for the CDR3 is TGCGCCAGCAGCGTGACAGGGCAAGGCAATCAGCCCCAGCATTTT. Translation gives CASSVTGQGNQPQHF. The entire variable domain, with the rest obtained from reference TRBV5-1 and TRBJ1-5, is as follows: KAGVTQTPRYLIKTRGQQVTLSCSPISGHRSVSWYQQTPGQGLQFLFEYFSETQRNKGNFPGRFSGRQFSNSRSEMNVSTLELGDSALYLCASSVTGQGNQPQHFGDGTRLSIL.

The chain uses TRBV5-4 and TRBJ2-1; tentative D call: TRBD2 (6 bases). V dropped 5 bases and J dropped 0 bases, with 12 bases sitting between them. Germline CDR1 and CDR2: SGHNT and YYREEE (reference sequence). The CDR3 length is 15 residues. The CDR3 DNA is TGTGCCAGCAGTCAACTAGCTGACTCCTACAATGAGCAGTTCTTC. This sequence encodes CASSQLADSYNEQFF.

This sequence joins TRBV7-7 and TRBJ2-1; TRBD2 matches at 10 bases. The V and J ends lost 2 bases and 4 bases, in that order; junction bases with no gene match: 5. In germline, CDR1 is SSHAT, CDR2 FNYEAQ (reference sequence). The CDR3 is 16 amino acids. The CDR3 coding sequence is TGTGCCAGCAGCTTAAGACTAGCGGGCTCTTACAATGAGCAGTTCTTC. Its protein is CASSLRLAGSYNEQFF. Full variable domain (rest looked up from reference TRBV7-7 and TRBJ2-1): GAGVSQSPRYKVTKRGQDVTLRCDPISSHATLYWYQQALGQGPEFLTYFNYEAQPDKSGLPSDRFSAERPEGSISTLTIQRTEQRDSAMYRCASSLRLAGSYNEQFFGPGTRLTVL.

This chain links TRBV9 with TRBJ2-5; 7 bases are shared with TRBD2. V dropped 4 bases and J dropped 2; count of bases not matched to a gene: 8. This CDR3 has 15 residues. Germline V gene sequence: CDR1 SGDLS, CDR2 YYNGEE. Written as DNA, the CDR3 is TGTGCCAGCAGCCAAATGGGGGGGAATCAAGAGACCCAGTACTTC. This encodes CASSQMGGNQETQYF.

The rearrangement uses TRBV18 and TRBJ1-1; D not resolved. Germline V lookup: CDR1 KGHSH, CDR2 LQKENI. The CDR3 runs to 13 residues. V shed 0 bases and J shed 1 base, with 3 bases lying between them. The CDR3 loop reads CASSPPGNTEAFF. For the CDR3, the DNA is TGTGCCAGCTCACCACCGGGGAACACTGAAGCTTTCTTT.

This chain links TRBV6-2 or TRBV6-3 with TRBJ2-7, with 9 bases lining up with TRBD1. This CDR3 comprises 16 residues. V shed 0 bases, J shed 2 bases, and the junction held 5 bases outside the gene matches. Germline V gives CDR1 MNHEY, CDR2 SVGEGT. This chain's CDR3 is CASSYSGTGSPYEQYF. DNA for the CDR3: TGTGCCAGCAGTTACTCCGGGACAGGGAGCCCCTACGAGCAGTACTTC.

This chain connects TRBV6-1 to TRBJ2-1; TRBD2 might be the D (6 bases). Germline V CDR1 and CDR2: MNHNS, SASEGT. The CDR3 runs to 16 residues. Trimming left V 4 bases short and J 6 bases short, with 19 bases between. CDR3: CASSVPGLWGPNEQFF. The DNA of the CDR3 is TGTGCCAGCAGTGTACCGGGACTTTGGGGTCCCAATGAGCAGTTCTTC.

V and J are TRBV5-8 and TRBJ2-6; possible D gene TRBD2, 5 bases. Trimming left V 5 bases short and J 3 bases short, with 9 bases between. Germline V gives CDR1 SGHTS, CDR2 YDEGEE. The CDR3 contains 14 residues. The CDR3 protein is CASSLAGGANVLTF. The CDR3 DNA is TGTGCCAGCAGTCTAGCAGGTGGGGCCAACGTCCTGACTTTC. Full variable domain (missing parts from reference TRBV5-8 and TRBJ2-6): EAGVTQSPTHLIKTRGQQATLRCSPISGHTSVYWYQQALGLGLQFLLWYDEGEERNRGNFPPRFSGRQFPNYSSELNVNALELEDSALYLCASSLAGGANVLTFGAGSRLTVL.